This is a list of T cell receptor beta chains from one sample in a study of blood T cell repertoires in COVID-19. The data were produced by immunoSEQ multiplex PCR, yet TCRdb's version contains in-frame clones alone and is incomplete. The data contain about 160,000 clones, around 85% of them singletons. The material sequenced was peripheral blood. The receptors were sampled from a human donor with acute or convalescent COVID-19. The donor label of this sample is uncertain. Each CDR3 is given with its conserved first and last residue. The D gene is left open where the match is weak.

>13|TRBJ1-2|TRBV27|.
TGTGCCAGCAGTTTACAGGGTTACTATGGCTACACCTTC
CASSLQGYYGYTF
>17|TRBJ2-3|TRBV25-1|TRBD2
TGTGCCAGCAGTGACAGGCCTGGAGCGGGGATCACAGATACGCAGTATTTT
CASSDRPGAGITDTQYF
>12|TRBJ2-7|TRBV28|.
TGTGCCAGCAGTTTACCCCTGTTCGAGCAGTACTTC
CASSLPLFEQYF
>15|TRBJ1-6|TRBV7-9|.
TGTGCCAGCAGCTACTCGACAGGAAAGAATTCACCCCTCCACTTT
CASSYSTGKNSPLHF
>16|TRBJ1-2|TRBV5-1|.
TGCGCCAGCAGCTTGGGCCGATCTGCAGGGGACTATGGCTACACCTTC
CASSLGRSAGDYGYTF
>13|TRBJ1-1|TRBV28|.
TGTGCCAGCACCCCGGAGGCTTACACTGAAGCTTTCTTT
CASTPEAYTEAFF
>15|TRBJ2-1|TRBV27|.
TGTGCCAGCAGGCGACAGTTGAGCTCCTACAATGAGCAGTTCTTC
CASRRQLSSYNEQFF
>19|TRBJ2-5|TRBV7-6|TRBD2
TGTGCCAGCAGCTTAGCTCCGGGACTAGCGGGGAGAGTTCAAGAGACCCAGTACTTC
CASSLAPGLAGRVQETQYF
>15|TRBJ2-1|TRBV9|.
TGTGCCAGCAGCGTAAGGTCAGGGCCCTACAATGAGCAGTTCTTC
CASSVRSGPYNEQFF
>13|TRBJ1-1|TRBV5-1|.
TGCGCCAGCAGCTCAAACATGAACACTGAAGCTTTCTTT
CASSSNMNTEAFF
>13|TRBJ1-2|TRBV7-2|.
TGTGCCAGCAGCCCCCCCGGGAGGTATGGCTACACCTTC
CASSPPGRYGYTF
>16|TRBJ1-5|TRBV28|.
TGTGCCAGCAGTTTTGCGAGCGGACAGCGCAATCAGCCCCAGCATTTT
CASSFASGQRNQPQHF
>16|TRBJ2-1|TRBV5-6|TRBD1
TGTGCCAGCAGCGGGATACCAGGGGGCTCCTACAATGAGCAGTTCTTC
CASSGIPGGSYNEQFF
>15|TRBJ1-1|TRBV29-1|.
TGCAGCGTTGAAGAAGGAAGGGGGTATGACACTGAAGCTTTCTTT
CSVEEGRGYDTEAFF
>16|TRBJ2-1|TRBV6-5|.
TGTGCCAGCAGTTACTCGGGGGACACCTCCTACAATGAGCAGTTCTTC
CASSYSGDTSYNEQFF
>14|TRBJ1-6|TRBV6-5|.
TGTGCCAGCAGTTACTCGCGCTCGAATTCACCCCTCCACTTT
CASSYSRSNSPLHF